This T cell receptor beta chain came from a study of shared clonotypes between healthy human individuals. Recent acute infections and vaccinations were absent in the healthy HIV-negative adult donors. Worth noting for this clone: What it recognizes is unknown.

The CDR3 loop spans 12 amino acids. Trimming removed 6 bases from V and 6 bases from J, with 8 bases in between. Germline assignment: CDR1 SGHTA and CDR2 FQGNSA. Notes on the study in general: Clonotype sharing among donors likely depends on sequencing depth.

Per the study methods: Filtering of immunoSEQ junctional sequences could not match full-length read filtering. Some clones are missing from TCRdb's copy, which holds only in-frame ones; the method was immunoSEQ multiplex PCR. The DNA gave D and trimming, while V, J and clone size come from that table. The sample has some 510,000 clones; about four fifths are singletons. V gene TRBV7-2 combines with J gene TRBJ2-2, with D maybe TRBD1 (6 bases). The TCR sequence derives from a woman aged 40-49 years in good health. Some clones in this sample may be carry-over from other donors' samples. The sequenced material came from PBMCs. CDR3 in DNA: TGTGCCAGCAGAACAGGGTCCGGGGAGCTGTTTTTT. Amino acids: CASRTGSGELFF.